The source of this T cell receptor (beta chain) is a study of cytomegalovirus exposure and HLA in healthy donors. It was with 60 Vbeta and 13 Jbeta primers that the PCR ran. Sequenced by immunoSEQ multiplex PCR; TCRdb stores in-frame clones only, minus some. The sample gives under 200,000 clones, about 76% of which show up once; 7% to 9% is in the top ten. J was trimmed by 3 bases and V by 0 bases; bases with no gene match: 3. The germline CDR1 and CDR2 sequences are SGHNT and YYREEE (reference sequence). The CDR3 loop spans 15 amino acids. This sequence originates from a male donor in good health and CMV-seropositive. Sequenced sample: PBMCs. The rearrangement joins TRBV5-4 to TRBJ2-7; 10 bases align to TRBD2. The CDR3 protein is CASSLGSGGVYEQYF. Written as DNA, the CDR3 is TGTGCCAGCAGCTTGGGGAGCGGGGGGGTCTACGAGCAGTACTTC. The entire variable domain, with the rest obtained from reference TRBV5-4 and TRBJ2-7, is as follows: ETGVTQSPTHLIKTRGQQVTLRCSSQSGHNTVSWYQQALGQGPQFIFQYYREEENGRGNFPPRFSGLQFPNYSSELNVNALELDDSALYLCASSLGSGGVYEQYFGPGTRLTVT.